This T cell receptor beta chain was identified in a study of cytomegalovirus exposure and HLA in healthy donors. Study results and limitations: HLA alleles showed associations with about 17,000 TCR beta sequences in a later analysis, at a 0.05 false discovery rate.

Germline V gene lookup returns CDR1 SGHRS and CDR2 YFSETQ. CDR3 length: 13 amino acids. Primers included in the PCR were 60 Vbeta and 13 Jbeta primers. Original analysis: Approximately 12 million of around 85 million unique TCR beta chains were shared, per a later count. Generated by immunoSEQ multiplex PCR, the TCRdb table keeps only in-frame clones and is missing some. V and J calls and clone size are given by that table; D and trimming were obtained from the DNA. This sample's clone table lists about 200,000 clones. Comment on this clone: As yet, its antigen is unknown.

The TCR originated in a boy aged 5-17 years in good health and CMV-seronegative. Sequencing was done on a sample of PBMCs. J is TRBJ2-5 and V is TRBV5-1; 7 bases are a match to TRBD1. The tail of the sequence fits TRBJ2-7 better, so the J call may be wrong. For the CDR3, the DNA is TGCGCCAGCAGCCAGACAGGGTCCTACGAGCAGTACTTC. Translating it yields CASSQTGSYEQYF.